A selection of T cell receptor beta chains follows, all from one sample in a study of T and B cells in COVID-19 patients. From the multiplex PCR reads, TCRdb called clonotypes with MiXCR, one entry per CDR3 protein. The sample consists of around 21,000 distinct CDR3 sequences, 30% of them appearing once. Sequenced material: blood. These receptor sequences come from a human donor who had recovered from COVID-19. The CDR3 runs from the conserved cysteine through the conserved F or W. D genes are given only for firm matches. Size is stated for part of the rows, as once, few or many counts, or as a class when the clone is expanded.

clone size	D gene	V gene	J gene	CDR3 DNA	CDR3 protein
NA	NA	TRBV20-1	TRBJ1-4	TGCAGTGCTAGAGATCGGAGGGGCCTTGAAAAACTGTTTTTT	CSARDRRGLEKLFF
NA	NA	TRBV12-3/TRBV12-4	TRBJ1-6	TGTGCCAGCAGCTCAGGACTGCCTCTTCTCCACTTT	CASSSGLPLLHF
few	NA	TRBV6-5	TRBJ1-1	TGTGCCAGCAGTGCACAGACGATGACGGTGGAAGCTTTCTTT	CASSAQTMTVEAFF
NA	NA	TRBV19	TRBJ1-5	TGTGCCAGTAGTGACCGCCCCAGGGATAGCAATCAGCCCCAGCATTTT	CASSDRPRDSNQPQHF
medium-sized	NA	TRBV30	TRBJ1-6	TGTGCCTGGAGACAGGTGTCAATTTCACCCCTCCACTTT	CAWRQVSISPLHF
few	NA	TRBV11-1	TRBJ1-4	TGTGCCAGCAGCCTAGGGGGGTTGACGCAAAAACTGTTTTTT	CASSLGGLTQKLFF
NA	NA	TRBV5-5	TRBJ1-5	TGTGCCAGCAGCTTTTCCGGATTTGATCAGCCCCAGCATTTT	CASSFSGFDQPQHF
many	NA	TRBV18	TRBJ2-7	TGTGCCAGCTCACCATCACCTGGAGAGCAGTACTTC	CASSPSPGEQYF
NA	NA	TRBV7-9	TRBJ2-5	TGTGCCAGCAGCGAGGGGGAGACCCAGTACTTC	CASSEGETQYF
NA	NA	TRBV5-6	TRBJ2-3	TGTGCCAGCTTGGGTGCGGGGGCTGGAGATACGCAGTATTTT	CASLGAGAGDTQYF
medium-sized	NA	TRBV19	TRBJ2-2	TGTGCCAGTAGTTCCGGCCCCCGCGTGCTGTTTTTT	CASSSGPRVLFF
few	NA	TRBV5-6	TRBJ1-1	TGTGCCAGCAGCAAGATGGGGGTTGAAGCTTTCTTT	CASSKMGVEAFF
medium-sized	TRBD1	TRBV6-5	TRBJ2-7	TGTGCCAGCAGTACAGGGGGCCGGTACGAGCAGTACTTC	CASSTGGRYEQYF
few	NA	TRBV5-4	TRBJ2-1	TGTGCCAGCAGCCACCAAGGTGTTGAGCAGTTCTTC	CASSHQGVEQFF
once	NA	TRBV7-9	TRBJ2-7	TGTGCCAGCAGGTCCAGGAGCGGTTCCTACGGGCAGTACTTC	CASRSRSGSYGQYF
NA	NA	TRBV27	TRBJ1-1	TGTGCCAGCACTCCATTGGGGAGGGGCACTGAAGCTTTCTTT	CASTPLGRGTEAFF
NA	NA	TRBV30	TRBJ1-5	TGTGCCTGGAGTGGAACCCGAGATCAGCCCCAGCATTTT	CAWSGTRDQPQHF
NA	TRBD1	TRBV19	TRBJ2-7	TGTGCCAGCAGTGTACCGGGACAGGAATCAAAGCAGTACTTC	CASSVPGQESKQYF
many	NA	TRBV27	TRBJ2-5	TGTGCCAGCAGTTTAGGCGGGGCCTGGGAGACCCAGTACTTC	CASSLGGAWETQYF
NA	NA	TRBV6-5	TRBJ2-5	TGTGCCAGCAGTTACTCCTACCCCGTGGGGGTAGGGGAGACCCAGTACTTC	CASSYSYPVGVGETQYF
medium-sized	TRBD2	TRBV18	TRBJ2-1	TGTGCCAGCTCACCGGCGGTCGGGGGGGCGGTTGAGCAGTTCTTC	CASSPAVGGAVEQFF
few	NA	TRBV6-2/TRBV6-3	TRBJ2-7	TGTGGGGGCCAGGGTCGGTCCTACGAGCAGTACTTC	CGGQGRSYEQYF
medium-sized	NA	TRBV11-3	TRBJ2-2	TGTGCCAGCAGCTCCTGGGCCAGGGGTTTCGGGGAGCTGTTTTTT	CASSSWARGFGELFF
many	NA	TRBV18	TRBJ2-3	TGTGCCAGCTCCCCGAGTAGGGGTGCAGATACGCAGTATTTT	CASSPSRGADTQYF
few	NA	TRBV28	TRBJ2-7	TGTGCCAGCAGTTTGAAGGGGATTTACGAGCAGTACTTC	CASSLKGIYEQYF
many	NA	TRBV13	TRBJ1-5	TGTGCCAGCAGCTTAGGCGGTAGCAATCAGCCCCAGCATTTT	CASSLGGSNQPQHF
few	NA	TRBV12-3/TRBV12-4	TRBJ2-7	TGTGCCAGCAGTTTATTGGGGGGCGTTTACGAGCAGTACTTC	CASSLLGGVYEQYF
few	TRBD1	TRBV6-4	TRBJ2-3	TGTGCCAGCAGTGACATCTACGCAGGGGGCGCAGATACGCAGTATTTT	CASSDIYAGGADTQYF
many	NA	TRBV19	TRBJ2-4	TGTGCCAGTAGTCCCTCTCGGACTCTAGCCAAAAACATTCAGTACTTC	CASSPSRTLAKNIQYF
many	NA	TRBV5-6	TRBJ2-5	TGTGCCAGCCTGTTGCAGGGTCAAGAGACCCAGTACTTC	CASLLQGQETQYF
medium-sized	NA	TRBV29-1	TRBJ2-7	TGCAGCGTAGGGAGGGGGGCGAGATACGAGCAGTACTTC	CSVGRGARYEQYF
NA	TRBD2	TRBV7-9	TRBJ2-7	TGTGCCAGCAGCTACGGGACTAGGGCCTACGAGCAGTACTTC	CASSYGTRAYEQYF
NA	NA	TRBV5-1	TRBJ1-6	TGCGCCAGCAGGGTCACATCCAATAATTCACCCCTCCACTTT	CASRVTSNNSPLHF
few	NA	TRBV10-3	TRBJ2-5	TGTGCCATCAGAAACCGGGACTCCGAGACCCAGTACTTC	CAIRNRDSETQYF
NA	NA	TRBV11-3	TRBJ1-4	TGTGCCAGCAGCCCGAGGACAGCTTTAGAAAAACTGTTTTTT	CASSPRTALEKLFF
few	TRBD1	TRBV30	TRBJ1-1	TGTGCCTGGAGTACTGGACAGGGAAACACTGAAGCTTTCTTT	CAWSTGQGNTEAFF
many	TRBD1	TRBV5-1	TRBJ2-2	TGCGCCAGCAGCCAATCTGATCGGACAGGAGTAGGGGAGCTGTTTTTT	CASSQSDRTGVGELFF
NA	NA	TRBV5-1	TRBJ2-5	TGCGCCAGCAGCTTGGTAGGGAAAGAGACCCAGTACTTC	CASSLVGKETQYF
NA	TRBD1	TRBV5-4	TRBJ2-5	TGTGCCAGCAGCATACAGGGGGAAGAGACCCAGTACTTC	CASSIQGEETQYF
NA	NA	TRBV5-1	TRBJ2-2	TGCGCCAGCAGCCGGGATTCGAGGGGCACCGGGGAGCTGTTTTTT	CASSRDSRGTGELFF
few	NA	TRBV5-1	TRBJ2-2	TGCGCCAGCAGCTTGCCAGGGGCGAACACCGGGGAGCTGTTTTTT	CASSLPGANTGELFF
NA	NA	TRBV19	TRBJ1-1	TGTGCCAGTAGTACCCGGGCCGGGGCCCTTAACACTGAAGCTTTCTTT	CASSTRAGALNTEAFF
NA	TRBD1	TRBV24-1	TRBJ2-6	TGTGCCACCAGTGATGGGGACAGGGGGCTGGATGGGGCCAACGTCCTGACTTTC	CATSDGDRGLDGANVLTF
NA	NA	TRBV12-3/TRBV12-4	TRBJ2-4	TGTGCCAGCAGCCGACAGAAAAACATTCAGTACTTC	CASSRQKNIQYF
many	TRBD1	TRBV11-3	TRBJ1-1	TGTGCCAGCAGCCAGGACAGGAAGAAAGCTTTCTTT	CASSQDRKKAFF
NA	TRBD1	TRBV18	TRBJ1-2	TGTGCCAGCTCACCTCAGGGGACAGGGCTCTATGGCTACACCTTC	CASSPQGTGLYGYTF
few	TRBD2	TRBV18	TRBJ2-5	TGTGCCAGCTCACCAGCGGCGGGGGGGCCCGTGGAGACCCAGTACTTC	CASSPAAGGPVETQYF
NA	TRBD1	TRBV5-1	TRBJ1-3	TGCGCCAGCAGCCCCTTTTCCGGGACAGACTCTGGAAACACCATATATTTT	CASSPFSGTDSGNTIYF
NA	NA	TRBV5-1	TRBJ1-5	TGCGCCAGCAGCTTGGTTGCGGGTCAGCCCCAGCATTTT	CASSLVAGQPQHF
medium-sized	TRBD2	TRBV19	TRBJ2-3	TGTGCCAGTAGCCCTAGCGGGGGGGCATCGAGTACGCAGTATTTT	CASSPSGGASSTQYF
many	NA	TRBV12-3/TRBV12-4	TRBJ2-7	TGTGCCACCTCTGAGGGCTACGAGCAGTACTTC	CATSEGYEQYF
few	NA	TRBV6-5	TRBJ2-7	TGTGCCAGCAGCGGGACGGAGGCTAACGAGCAGTACTTC	CASSGTEANEQYF
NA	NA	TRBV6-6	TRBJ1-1	TGTGCCAGCAGTACTGAAGCTTTCTTT	CASSTEAFF
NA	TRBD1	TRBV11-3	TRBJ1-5	TGTGCCAGCAGCGCCCACCGGGACAGGGTCAATCAGCCCCAGCATTTT	CASSAHRDRVNQPQHF
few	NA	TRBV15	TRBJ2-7	TGTGCCACCAGCAGGGCCTCGGATCCTGGGGGAGAGCAGTACTTC	CATSRASDPGGEQYF
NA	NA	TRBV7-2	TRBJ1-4	TGTGCCAGCAGCTTAACCCAGGGAACAACTAATGAAAAACTGTTTTTT	CASSLTQGTTNEKLFF
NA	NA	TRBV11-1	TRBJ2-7	TGTGCCAGCAGCTTAGGGGCAGGAGTGACCTACGAGCAGTACTTC	CASSLGAGVTYEQYF
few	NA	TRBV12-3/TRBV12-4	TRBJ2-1	TGTGCCAGCAGTCCCTTCACTCTAGGGGCCTTCAATGAGCAGTTCTTC	CASSPFTLGAFNEQFF
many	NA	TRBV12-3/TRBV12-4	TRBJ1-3	TGTGCCAGCAGCATTGGGGGAAACACCATATATTTT	CASSIGGNTIYF
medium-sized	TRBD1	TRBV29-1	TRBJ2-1	TGCAGCGCCGACCGACAGGGGGACAATGAGCAGTTCTTC	CSADRQGDNEQFF